The entry below describes one T cell receptor beta chain. Its specificity is unknown. TCR beta CDR3 region amplification was performed from RNA transcripts. The HTBI primer set drove a first-round RT-PCR of the TCR CDR3. TCRdb used MiXCR to reprocess the multiplex PCR reads, holding one entry per CDR3 protein. The sample yields some 550,000 distinct CDR3 sequences, approximately 15% seen once. There are 15 residues in the CDR3. CDR1 and CDR2 from the germline V gene are MNHEY and SMNVEV (reference sequence). Trimming removed 2 bases at V and 1 base at J, with 11 bases between. This entry belongs to a study of T cells in Graves' hyperthyroidism and ophthalmopathy. Study-level points and caveats: Ophthalmopathy, as predicted by the model, came a median 6.5 months after the prediction. Within blood appeared most thyroid clonotypes that had expanded above 0.001.

This TCR was sampled from a woman aged 40-49 years with Graves' ophthalmopathy. The sequenced sample was blood. The V gene is TRBV27, the J gene TRBJ2-5; D uncertain. CDR3 residues: CASSLRMASQETQYF. The DNA of the CDR3 is TGTGCCAGCAGTTTACGTATGGCCAGCCAAGAGACCCAGTACTTC.